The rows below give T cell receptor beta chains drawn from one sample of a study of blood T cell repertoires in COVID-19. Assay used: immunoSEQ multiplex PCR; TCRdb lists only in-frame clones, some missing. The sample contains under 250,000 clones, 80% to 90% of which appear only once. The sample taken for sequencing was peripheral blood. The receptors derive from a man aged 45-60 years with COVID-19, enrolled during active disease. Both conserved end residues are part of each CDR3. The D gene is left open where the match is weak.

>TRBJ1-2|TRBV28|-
TGTGCCACCAGGCGGGAGGACTATGGCTACACCTTC
CATRREDYGYTF
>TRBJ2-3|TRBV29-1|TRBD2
TGCAGCGTTGAAAAGCGGGAAGGAGATACGCAGTATTTT
CSVEKREGDTQYF
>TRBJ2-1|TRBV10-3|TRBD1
TGTGCCATCAGTCCTATACGAAACAGGGGGAATGAGCAGTTCTTC
CAISPIRNRGNEQFF
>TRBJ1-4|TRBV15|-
TGTGCCACCAGCAGAGAGCCCAGGGCAACTAATGAAAAACTGTTTTTT
CATSREPRATNEKLFF
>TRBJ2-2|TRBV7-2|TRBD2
TGTGCCAGCAGCCCGGCCACTAGCGTGGCCGGGGAGCTGTTTTTT
CASSPATSVAGELFF
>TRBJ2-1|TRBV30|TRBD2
TGTGCCTGGAGACTAGCGGGGGGACTTATAGCCTACAATGAGCAGTTCTTC
CAWRLAGGLIAYNEQFF
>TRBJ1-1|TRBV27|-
TGTGCCAGCAGTGTACTAGGGAGGTGGGACACTGAAGCTTTCTTT
CASSVLGRWDTEAFF
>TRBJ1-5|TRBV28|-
TGTGCCAGCAGCTACTTCAATAGCAATCAGCCCCAGCATTTT
CASSYFNSNQPQHF
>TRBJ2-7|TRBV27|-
TGTGCCAGCAGCCTTCAGGACAGTTCTGGCGAGCAGTACTTC
CASSLQDSSGEQYF
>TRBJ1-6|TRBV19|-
TGTGCCAGTAGTATACAGAATTCACCCCTCCACTTT
CASSIQNSPLHF
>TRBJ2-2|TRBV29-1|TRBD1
TGCAGCACCCAAGGACAGGGGTCCGGGGAGCTGTTTTTT
CSTQGQGSGELFF